Included here is one TCR beta chain sequence, with context. The antigen is not known. Assay used: immunoSEQ multiplex PCR; TCRdb lists only in-frame clones, some missing. The profile shows roughly 27,000 clones, roughly 77% of them singletons. After removal of 6 bases from V and 5 bases from J, the junction contained 9 bases not matched to a gene. Germline loops: CDR1 LNHDA, CDR2 SQIVND (reference sequence). This CDR3 has 16 amino acids. This sample is part of a study of vaccination effects on CD4 cells after COVID-19. Study as a whole: Both of the two convalescent patients gave a sample, one 16 days and one a week before vaccination.

Study observations and caveats: Infection- and vaccine-induced clones contracted markedly late after vaccination.

Antigen-specific CD4+ T cell clonotypes were called by their expansion after viral peptide-pool culture in ViraFEST. CD4+ T cells were isolated after around 10 days of culture. The person had a PCR-confirmed SARS-CoV-2 infection during March to December 2020. This TCR derives from a human donor who had a prior SARS-CoV-2 infection. The V gene is TRBV19, the J gene TRBJ2-1, with 11 nucleotides matching TRBD2. The sequencing used CD4+ T cells from PBMCs cultured with HCoV-NL63 spike peptides, collected before COVID-19 vaccination. Here the CDR3 reads CASRLAGGRINNEQFF. The CDR3, as DNA: TGTGCCAGTAGGCTAGCGGGAGGACGAATAAACAATGAGCAGTTCTTC.